One TCR beta chain is described in this entry. Per the study methods: By means of reference gene primer amplification, nucleated cell counts were estimated. TCRdb's copy holds only in-frame clones and misses some; the assay was immunoSEQ multiplex PCR. The V and J calls and clone size come from that table; D and trimming were worked out from the DNA. The sample shows around 70,000 clones, 86% of them seen only once. The source of the sample is a study of blood T cell repertoires in COVID-19. Study background: Sites in the United States, Italy and Spain provided acute and convalescent COVID-19 samples. PBMCs, B-cell-depleted T cells, or T cells were the source of the cDNA or gDNA that made up the material.

V dropped 6 bases and J dropped 2 bases, with 25 bases sitting between them. Germline values: CDR1 MNHEY, CDR2 SVGEGT. The CDR3 extends over 18 amino acids. Sequencing was done on a sample of peripheral blood. This chain uses TRBV6-2 or TRBV6-3 with TRBJ2-5; a possible D gene is TRBD1 (5 bases). This TCR derives from a man aged 45-65 years with acute or convalescent COVID-19. The CDR3 loop is CASSPRVGTGHRQETQYF. For the CDR3, the DNA is TGTGCCAGCAGCCCTCGAGTAGGAACAGGACACCGTCAAGAGACCCAGTACTTC.